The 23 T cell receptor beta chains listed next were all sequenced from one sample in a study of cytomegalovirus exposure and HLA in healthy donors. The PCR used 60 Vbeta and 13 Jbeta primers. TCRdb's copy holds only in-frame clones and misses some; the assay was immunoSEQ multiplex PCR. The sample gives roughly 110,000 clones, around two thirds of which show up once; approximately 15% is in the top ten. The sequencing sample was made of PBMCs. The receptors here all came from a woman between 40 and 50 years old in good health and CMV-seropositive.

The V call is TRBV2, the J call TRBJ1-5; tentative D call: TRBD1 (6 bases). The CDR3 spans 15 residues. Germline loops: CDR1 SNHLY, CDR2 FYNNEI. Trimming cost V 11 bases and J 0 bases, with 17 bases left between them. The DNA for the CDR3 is TGTGCCGGAGGAGACAGGCCGTATAGCAATCAGCCCCAGCATTTT. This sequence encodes CAGGDRPYSNQPQHF.

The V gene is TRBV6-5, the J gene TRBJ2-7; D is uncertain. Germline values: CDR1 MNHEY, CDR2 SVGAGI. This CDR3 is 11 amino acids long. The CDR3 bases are TGTGCTTGCTCTGACAACTACGAGCAGTACTTC. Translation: CACSDNYEQYF.

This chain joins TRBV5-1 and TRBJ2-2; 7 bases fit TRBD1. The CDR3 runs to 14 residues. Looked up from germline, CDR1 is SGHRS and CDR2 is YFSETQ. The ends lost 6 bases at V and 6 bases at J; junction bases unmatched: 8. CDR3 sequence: CASNRDRVAGELFF. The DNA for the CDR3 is TGCGCCAGCAACAGAGACAGGGTAGCCGGGGAGCTGTTTTTT.

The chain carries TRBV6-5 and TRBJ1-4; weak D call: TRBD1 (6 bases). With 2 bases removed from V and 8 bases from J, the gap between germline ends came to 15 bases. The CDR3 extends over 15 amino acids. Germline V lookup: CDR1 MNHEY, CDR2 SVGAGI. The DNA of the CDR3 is TGTGCCAGCAGTTACGCCGTAGGGGGAGGGGAAAAACTGTTTTTT. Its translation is CASSYAVGGGEKLFF.

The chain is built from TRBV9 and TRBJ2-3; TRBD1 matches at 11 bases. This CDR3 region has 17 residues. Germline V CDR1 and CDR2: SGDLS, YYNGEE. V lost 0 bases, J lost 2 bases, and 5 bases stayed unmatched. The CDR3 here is CASSVGGTGGPTDTQYF. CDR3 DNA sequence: TGTGCCAGCAGCGTAGGTGGGACAGGGGGTCCCACAGATACGCAGTATTTT.

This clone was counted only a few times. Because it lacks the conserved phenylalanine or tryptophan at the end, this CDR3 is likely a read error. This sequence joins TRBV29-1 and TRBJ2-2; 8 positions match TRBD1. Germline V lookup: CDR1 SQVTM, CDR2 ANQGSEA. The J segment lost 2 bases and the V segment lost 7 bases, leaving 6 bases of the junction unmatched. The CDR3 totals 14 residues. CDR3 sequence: CSGRQGRNTGELFV. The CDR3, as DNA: TGCAGCGGGAGACAGGGGAGAAACACCGGGGAGCTGTTTGTT.

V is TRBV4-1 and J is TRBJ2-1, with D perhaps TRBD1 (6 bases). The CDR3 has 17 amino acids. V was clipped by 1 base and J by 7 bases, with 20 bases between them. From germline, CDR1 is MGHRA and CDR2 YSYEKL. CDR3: CASSQGVVRGVANEQFF. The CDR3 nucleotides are TGCGCCAGCAGCCAAGGGGTAGTCAGGGGCGTTGCAAATGAGCAGTTCTTC.

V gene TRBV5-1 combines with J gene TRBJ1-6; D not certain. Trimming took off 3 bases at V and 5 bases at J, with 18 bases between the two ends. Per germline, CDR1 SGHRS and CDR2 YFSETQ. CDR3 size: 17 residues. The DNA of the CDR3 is TGCGCCAGCAGCTGGGGTCGGAGACTATCTAATAATTCACCCCTCCACTTT. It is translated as CASSWGRRLSNNSPLHF.

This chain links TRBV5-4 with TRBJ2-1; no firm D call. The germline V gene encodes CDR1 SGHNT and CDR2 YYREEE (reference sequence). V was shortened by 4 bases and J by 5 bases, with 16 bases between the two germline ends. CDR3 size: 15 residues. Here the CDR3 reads CASSLNSGEHNEQFF. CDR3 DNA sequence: TGTGCCAGCAGCCTAAATTCGGGTGAACACAATGAGCAGTTCTTC.

This chain's CDR3 is CASSLAPGSKETQYF. The CDR3 coding sequence is TGCGCCAGCAGCTTGGCCCCAGGGTCCAAAGAGACCCAGTACTTC. The chain carries TRBV5-1 and TRBJ2-5; TRBD1 might be the D (5 bases). CDR1 and CDR2 (germline): SGHRS, YFSETQ. V gave up 0 bases and J gave up 3 bases, with 12 bases separating them. The CDR3 is made up of 15 amino acids.

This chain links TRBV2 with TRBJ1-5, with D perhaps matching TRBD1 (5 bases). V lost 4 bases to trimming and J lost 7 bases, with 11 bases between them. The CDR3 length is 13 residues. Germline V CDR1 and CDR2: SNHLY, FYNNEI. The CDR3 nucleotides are TGTGCCAGCAGTGGACAGTACCGCCAGCCCCAGCATTTT. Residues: CASSGQYRQPQHF.

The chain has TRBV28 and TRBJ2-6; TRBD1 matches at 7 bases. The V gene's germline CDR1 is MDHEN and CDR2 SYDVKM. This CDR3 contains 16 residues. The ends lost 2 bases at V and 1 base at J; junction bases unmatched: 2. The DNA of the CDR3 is TGTGCCAGCAGTTTACCGACAGGGTCTGGGGCCAACGTCCTGACTTTC. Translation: CASSLPTGSGANVLTF.

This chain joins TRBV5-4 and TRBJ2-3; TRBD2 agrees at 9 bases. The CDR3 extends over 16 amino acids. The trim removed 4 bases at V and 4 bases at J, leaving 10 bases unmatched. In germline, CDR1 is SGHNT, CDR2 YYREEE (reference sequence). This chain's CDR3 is CASSRTRGGEADTQYF. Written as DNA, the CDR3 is TGTGCCAGCAGCAGGACCCGCGGGGGGGAGGCAGATACGCAGTATTTT.

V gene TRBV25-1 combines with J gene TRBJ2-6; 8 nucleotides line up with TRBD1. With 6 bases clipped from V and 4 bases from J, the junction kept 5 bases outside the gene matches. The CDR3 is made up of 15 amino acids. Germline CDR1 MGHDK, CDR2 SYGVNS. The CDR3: CASSPRGLGANVLTF. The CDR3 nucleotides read TGTGCCAGCAGCCCCAGGGGGCTCGGGGCCAACGTCCTGACTTTC.

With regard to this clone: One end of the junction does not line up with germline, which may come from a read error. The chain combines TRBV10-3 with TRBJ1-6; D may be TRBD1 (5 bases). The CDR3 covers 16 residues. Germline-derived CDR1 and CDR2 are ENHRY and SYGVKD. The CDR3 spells CAISEGESSYNSPLHF. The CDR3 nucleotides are TGTGCCATCAGTGAAGGGGAAAGCTCCTATAATTCACCCCTTCACTTT.

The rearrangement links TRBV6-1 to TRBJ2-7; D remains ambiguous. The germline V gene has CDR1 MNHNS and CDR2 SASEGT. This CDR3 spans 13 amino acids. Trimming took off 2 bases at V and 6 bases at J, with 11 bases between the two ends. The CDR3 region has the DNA TGTGCCAGCAGTGAATATGGAGCAAGCGAGCAGTACTTC. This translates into CASSEYGASEQYF.

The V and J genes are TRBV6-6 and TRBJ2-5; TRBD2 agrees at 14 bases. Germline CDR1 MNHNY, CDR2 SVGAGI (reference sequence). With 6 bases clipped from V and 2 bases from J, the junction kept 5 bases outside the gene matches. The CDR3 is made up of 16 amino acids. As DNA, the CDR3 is TGTGCCAGCAGCGGGACTAGCGGGGGTTCTCAAGAGACCCAGTACTTC. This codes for CASSGTSGGSQETQYF.

For the CDR3, the DNA is TGTGCCAGCAGCCCCGGGGGGAGGGAGGTCTACGAGCAGTACTTC. It yields the protein CASSPGGREVYEQYF. The gene calls are TRBV27 and TRBJ2-7, with 7 positions matching TRBD2. Germline CDR1 MNHEY, CDR2 SMNVEV (reference sequence). The trim removed 6 bases at V and 3 bases at J, leaving 11 bases unmatched. This CDR3 has 15 amino acids.

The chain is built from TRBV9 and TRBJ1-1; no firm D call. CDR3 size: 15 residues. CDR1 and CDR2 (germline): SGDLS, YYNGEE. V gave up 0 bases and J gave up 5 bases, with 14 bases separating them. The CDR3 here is CASSVVKAAGTEAFF. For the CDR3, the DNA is TGTGCCAGCAGCGTAGTCAAAGCTGCAGGTACTGAAGCTTTCTTT.

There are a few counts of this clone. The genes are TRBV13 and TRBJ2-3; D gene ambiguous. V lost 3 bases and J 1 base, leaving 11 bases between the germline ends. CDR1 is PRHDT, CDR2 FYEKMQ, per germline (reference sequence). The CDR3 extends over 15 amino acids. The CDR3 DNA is TGTGCCAGCAGCTTCATAGTGTCTCGCACAGATACGCAGTATTTT. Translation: CASSFIVSRTDTQYF.

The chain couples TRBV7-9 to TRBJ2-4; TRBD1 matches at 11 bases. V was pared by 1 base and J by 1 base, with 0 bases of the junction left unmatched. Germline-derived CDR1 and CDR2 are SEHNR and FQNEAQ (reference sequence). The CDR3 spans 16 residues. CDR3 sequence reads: CASSLGDRGAKNIQYF. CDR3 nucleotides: TGTGCCAGCAGCTTAGGGGACAGGGGGGCCAAAAACATTCAGTACTTC.

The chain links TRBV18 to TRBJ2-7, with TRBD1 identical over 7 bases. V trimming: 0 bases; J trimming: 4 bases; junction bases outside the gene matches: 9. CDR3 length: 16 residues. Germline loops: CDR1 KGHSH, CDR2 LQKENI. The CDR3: CASSPPSSDRRYEQYF. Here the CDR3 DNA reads TGTGCCAGCTCACCACCGTCTTCGGACAGGAGGTACGAGCAGTACTTC.

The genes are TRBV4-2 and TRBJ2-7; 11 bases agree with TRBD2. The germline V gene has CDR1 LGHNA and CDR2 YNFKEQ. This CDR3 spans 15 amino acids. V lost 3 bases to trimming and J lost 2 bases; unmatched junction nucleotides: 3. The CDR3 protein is CASSQRTSGPYEQYF. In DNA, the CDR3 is TGTGCCAGCAGCCAGAGGACTAGCGGGCCCTACGAGCAGTACTTC.